These 24 T cell receptor beta chains originate from one sample sequenced in a study of blood T cell repertoires in COVID-19. Sequenced by immunoSEQ multiplex PCR; TCRdb stores in-frame clones only, minus some. This table has some 370,000 clones, about 90% appearing once. What was sequenced was peripheral blood. Source of these receptors: a man aged 35 to 55 with acute or convalescent COVID-19.

This sequence joins TRBV6-1 and TRBJ2-7; D is uncertain. The CDR3 runs 13 residues. Trimming stripped 1 base from V and 2 bases from J, with 6 bases between. The germline V gene has CDR1 MNHNS and CDR2 SASEGT. The CDR3 loop reads CASSEGRTYEQYF. CDR3 DNA sequence: TGTGCCAGCAGTGAAGGCAGGACCTACGAGCAGTACTTC.

About this clone: One end of the junction does not line up with germline, which may come from a read error. The chain couples TRBV7-7 to TRBJ1-2, with a possible D match to TRBD1 (5 bases). Germline loops: CDR1 SSHAT, CDR2 FNYEAQ (reference sequence). There are 15 residues in the CDR3. The CDR3 DNA sequence: TGTGCTAGCAGGCCAAGCAGGGAAACGAACTATGGCTACACCTTC. Protein: CASRPSRETNYGYTF.

This clone came up a few times. The rearrangement links TRBV18 to TRBJ2-3, with 8 bases fitting TRBD1. Germline CDR1 KGHSH, CDR2 LQKENI. Trimming at V came to 0 bases and at J to 5 bases, leaving 4 bases not matched to a gene. CDR3 length: 15 amino acids. CDR3 bases: TGTGCCAGCTCACCACCACAGGGGGAATTAGATACGCAGTATTTT. This sequence encodes CASSPPQGELDTQYF.

The chain joins TRBV28 to TRBJ1-3, with 8 bases that match TRBD1. CDR3 size: 13 residues. CDR1 and CDR2 (germline): MDHEN, SYDVKM. V shed 3 bases, J shed 8 bases, and the junction held 3 bases outside the gene matches. CDR3 protein: CASSFQGADTIYF. The CDR3 nucleotides read TGTGCCAGCAGTTTTCAGGGGGCGGACACCATATATTTT.

The V and J genes are TRBV11-2 and TRBJ1-5; D remains ambiguous. The V end was cut by 0 bases, the J end by 7 bases, with 7 bases between. Germline CDR1 reads SGHAT; CDR2 reads FQNNGV. The CDR3 has 13 residues. The chain's CDR3 is CASSLEVQQPQHF. The CDR3 DNA sequence: TGTGCCAGCAGCTTAGAGGTACAGCAGCCCCAGCATTTT.

This chain uses TRBV6-6 with TRBJ2-7, with 9 bases fitting TRBD1. CDR1 is MNHNY, CDR2 SVGAGI, per germline (reference sequence). CDR3 size: 14 residues. J gave up 1 base and V 7 bases, and 5 bases lay outside the gene matches. CDR3 in amino acids: CASKQTGGSYEQYF. In nucleotides, the CDR3 is TGTGCCAGCAAGCAGACAGGGGGGTCCTACGAGCAGTACTTC.

This clone occurred once. CDR3 in amino acids: CASSWGGVSTEAFF. Written as DNA, the CDR3 is TGTGCCAGCAGCTGGGGGGGAGTAAGCACTGAAGCTTTCTTT. The chain joins TRBV11-1 to TRBJ1-1; TRBD1 is a possible D gene (5 bases). This CDR3 has 14 amino acids. Germline values: CDR1 SGHAT, CDR2 FQDESV (reference sequence). V was pared by 4 bases and J by 4 bases, with 13 bases between. Together with reference TRBV11-1 and TRBJ1-1, the CDR3 gives the full variable domain: EAEVAQSPRYKITEKSQAVAFWCDPISGHATLYWYRQILGQGPELLVQFQDESVVDDSQLPKDRFSAERLKGVDSTLKIQPAELGDSAMYLCASSWGGVSTEAFFGQGTRLTVV.

This chain uses TRBV10-3 with TRBJ2-6; possible D gene TRBD1, 5 bases. Germline CDR1 reads ENHRY; CDR2 reads SYGVKD. With 6 bases removed from V and 2 bases from J, the gap between germline ends came to 14 bases. The CDR3 loop spans 16 amino acids. The CDR3 protein is CAISRQQRAGANVLTF. CDR3 nucleotide sequence: TGTGCCATCAGCCGACAGCAACGGGCTGGGGCCAACGTCCTGACTTTC.

The CDR3 region has the DNA TGTGCCAGCAGCCAACTTACAGGGGGCTTTAAGAACGAGCAGTACTTC. Encoded protein: CASSQLTGGFKNEQYF. The chain recombines TRBV14 with TRBJ2-7; 9 bases match TRBD1. V was clipped by 2 bases and J by 5 bases; unmatched bases: 10. CDR1 and CDR2 (germline): SGHDN, FVKESK. The CDR3 consists of 16 residues.

The chain combines TRBV7-3 with TRBJ2-2; 9 bases fit TRBD2. Germline-derived CDR1 and CDR2 are SGHTA and FQGTGA. Trimming cost V 1 base and J 5 bases; bases outside gene matches: 2. This CDR3 has 15 residues. CDR3 sequence: CASSLNSGGTGELFF. The CDR3 DNA follows: TGTGCCAGCAGCTTAAATAGCGGGGGTACCGGGGAGCTGTTTTTT.

This clone has only one observation. The rearrangement links TRBV5-6 to TRBJ2-7, with 9 bases aligning to TRBD1. Trimming took 2 bases from V and 5 from J; bases not matched to a gene: 2. The CDR3 spans 13 residues. From germline, CDR1 is SGHDT and CDR2 YYEEEE. Here the CDR3 DNA reads TGTGCCAGCAGCTTTGGGGACAGGGACGAGCAGTACTTC. It codes for CASSFGDRDEQYF.

The chain links TRBV5-4 to TRBJ2-1; 7 nucleotides match TRBD2. Germline CDR1 reads SGHNT; CDR2 reads YYREEE (reference sequence). The CDR3 is 16 amino acids. V gave up 5 bases and J gave up 5 bases; unmatched junction bases: 13. The CDR3 reads CASSPPPGGSNNEQFF. In DNA form, the CDR3 reads TGTGCCAGCAGTCCCCCCCCTGGCGGGAGCAACAATGAGCAGTTCTTC. Filled out from reference TRBV5-4 and TRBJ2-1, the complete variable domain reads ETGVTQSPTHLIKTRGQQVTLRCSSQSGHNTVSWYQQALGQGPQFIFQYYREEENGRGNFPPRFSGLQFPNYSSELNVNALELDDSALYLCASSPPPGGSNNEQFFGPGTRLTVL.

This clone was picked up a small number of times. This chain links TRBV5-1 with TRBJ2-1, with D possibly being TRBD1 (6 bases). Germline CDR1 and CDR2: SGHRS and YFSETQ. The ends were cut back, 6 bases at V and 0 bases at J, with 13 bases in the middle. The CDR3 extends over 15 amino acids. The DNA of the CDR3 is TGCGCCAGCACCAGGGGTGAGAGCTCCTACAATGAGCAGTTCTTC. Translation gives CASTRGESSYNEQFF. Supplemented by reference TRBV5-1 and TRBJ2-1, the full variable domain reads KAGVTQTPRYLIKTRGQQVTLSCSPISGHRSVSWYQQTPGQGLQFLFEYFSETQRNKGNFPGRFSGRQFSNSRSEMNVSTLELGDSALYLCASTRGESSYNEQFFGPGTRLTVL.

The rearrangement links TRBV15 to TRBJ1-6, with TRBD1 identical over 7 bases. This CDR3 region has 16 residues. After removal of 4 bases from V and 8 bases from J, the junction contained 11 bases not matched to a gene. Germline V gene lookup returns CDR1 LNHNV and CDR2 YYDKDF (reference sequence). CDR3 sequence reads: CATSIRQGAGDSPLHF. As DNA, the CDR3 is TGTGCCACCAGCATCCGACAGGGAGCAGGCGATTCACCCCTCCACTTT.

This clone has more than one count but fewer than ten. The chain joins TRBV7-9 to TRBJ1-4; TRBD1 aligns across 10 bases. The CDR3 loop spans 15 amino acids. Germline-derived CDR1 and CDR2 are SEHNR and FQNEAQ (reference sequence). The ends lost 2 bases at V and 5 bases at J; junction bases unmatched: 2. CDR3 loop: CASSLRTGGNEKLFF. The CDR3 region has the DNA TGTGCCAGCAGCTTACGGACAGGGGGGAATGAAAAACTGTTTTTT.

The chain is built from TRBV25-1 and TRBJ1-2; no definite D call. The CDR3 loop spans 14 amino acids. V lost 2 bases, J lost 2 bases, and 9 bases lay in between. Germline CDR1 is MGHDK and CDR2 is SYGVNS. Here the CDR3 reads CASSEQELNYGYTF. The CDR3 DNA reads as TGTGCCAGCAGTGAACAGGAATTAAACTATGGCTACACCTTC.

The chain joins TRBV6-1 to TRBJ2-2, with D possibly being TRBD1 (5 bases). From germline, CDR1 is MNHNS and CDR2 SASEGT. The length of the CDR3 is 12 residues. The V end lost 3 bases, the J end lost 6 bases, and 5 bases lay between the germline ends. The CDR3 loop is CASSEGPGELFF. CDR3 in DNA: TGTGCCAGCAGTGAGGGGCCCGGGGAGCTGTTTTTT.

The chain joins TRBV6-2 or TRBV6-3 to TRBJ1-3; 9 bases are shared with TRBD1. The length of the CDR3 is 14 residues. Looked up from germline, CDR1 is MNHEY and CDR2 is SVGEGT. V trimming: 2 bases; J trimming: 8 bases; junction bases outside the gene matches: 4. This CDR3 is CASSYQDRGDTIYF. The CDR3 nucleotides are TGTGCCAGCAGTTACCAGGACAGGGGAGACACCATATATTTT.

CDR3: CASSSTGTEYNEQFF. The CDR3 DNA follows: TGTGCCAGCAGTTCAACCGGGACAGAATACAATGAGCAGTTCTTC. This chain links TRBV28 with TRBJ2-1; TRBD1 agrees at 7 bases. The length of the CDR3 is 15 residues. Germline V gene sequence: CDR1 MDHEN, CDR2 SYDVKM. The ends lost 4 bases at V and 4 bases at J; junction bases unmatched: 7.

The chain links TRBV18 to TRBJ2-1, with D perhaps TRBD1 (6 bases). This CDR3 is 12 amino acids long. V dropped 2 bases and J dropped 9 bases, with 8 bases sitting between them. Per the germline V gene, CDR1 is KGHSH and CDR2 is LQKENI. The CDR3 DNA reads as TGTGCCAGCTCACCAGACAGGTCTGAGCAGTTCTTC. Its protein product is CASSPDRSEQFF.

This clone was counted a single time. This chain uses TRBV6-4 with TRBJ2-7; D remains unclear. Germline CDR1 and CDR2: MRHNA and SNTAGT. The V and J ends lost 2 bases and 5 bases respectively, with 4 bases between them. The CDR3 is 11 amino acids. DNA for the CDR3: TGTGCCAGCAGTGACCCTAACGAGCAGTACTTC. Amino acids: CASSDPNEQYF.

The chain carries TRBV20-1 and TRBJ1-1; D is possibly TRBD1 (6 bases). This CDR3 has 16 residues. V was pared by 3 bases and J by 6 bases, with 23 bases between. Per germline, CDR1 DFQATT and CDR2 SNEGSKA (reference sequence). In nucleotides, the CDR3 is TGCAGTGCTAGTACTATCACAGGGCGGGTGAGGGCTGAAGCTTTCTTT. Protein product: CSASTITGRVRAEAFF.

The chain carries TRBV18 and TRBJ1-5; the match to TRBD1 covers 8 bases. V trimming: 6 bases; J trimming: 3 bases; junction bases outside the gene matches: 13. From germline, CDR1 is KGHSH and CDR2 LQKENI. The CDR3 has 17 amino acids. The CDR3 DNA is TGTGCCAGCTCGTGGCGTACCGGGACAGGCTTCAATCAGCCCCAGCATTTT. Amino acids: CASSWRTGTGFNQPQHF.

The gene calls are TRBV9 and TRBJ1-1; the D is unclear. Germline CDR1 reads SGDLS; CDR2 reads YYNGEE. The V gene lost 0 bases and the J gene lost 4 bases, with 7 bases spanning the gap. The CDR3 is 13 residues long. The CDR3 DNA sequence: TGTGCCAGCAGCGTAGCCCACGGCACTGAAGCTTTCTTT. Protein product: CASSVAHGTEAFF. Filled out from reference TRBV9 and TRBJ1-1, the complete variable domain reads DSGVTQTPKHLITATGQRVTLRCSPRSGDLSVYWYQQSLDQGLQFLIQYYNGEERAKGNILERFSAQQFPDLHSELNLSSLELGDSALYFCASSVAHGTEAFFGQGTRLTVV.